These 20 T cell receptor beta chains were all obtained from the same sample, sequenced in a study of lymphopenia after photon versus proton radiotherapy. Produced via immunoSEQ multiplex PCR; TCRdb's table is partial and in-frame only. The table has about 30,000 clones, about 93% seen once. The sequencing here drew on peripheral blood, taken from a patient treated with photon-based radiotherapy. These receptors originate from a woman in her fifties or sixties with cholangiocarcinoma.

This sequence joins TRBV7-9 and TRBJ1-5; D gene uncertain. CDR3 size: 15 residues. CDR1 is SEHNR and CDR2 is FQNEAQ in the germline V gene (reference sequence). Trimming pared 1 base from V and 2 bases from J, leaving 9 bases between. Here the CDR3 DNA reads TGTGCCAGCAGCTTAGATACCTTAGGCAATCAGCCCCAGCATTTT. Its protein product is CASSLDTLGNQPQHF. Drawing the rest from reference TRBV7-9 and TRBJ1-5, the complete variable domain is DTGVSQNPRHKITKRGQNVTFRCDPISEHNRLYWYRQTLGQGPEFLTYFQNEAQLEKSRLLSDRFSAERPKGSFSTLEIQRTEQGDSAMYLCASSLDTLGNQPQHFGDGTRLSIL.

This rearrangement joins TRBV6-6 to TRBJ1-2; D perhaps matches TRBD1 (6 bases). CDR1 and CDR2 from the germline V gene are MNHNY and SVGAGI (reference sequence). CDR3 size: 16 residues. Trimming stripped 4 bases from V and 1 base from J, with 16 bases between. The DNA for the CDR3 is TGTGCCAGCAGTTGGGCACAGGGCCCTTTTAACTATGGCTACACCTTC. Translating gives CASSWAQGPFNYGYTF.

The V and J genes are TRBV19 and TRBJ2-6, with D hard to call. There are 15 residues in the CDR3. Trimming took 0 bases from V and 0 from J, leaving 3 bases between them. Germline CDR1 is LNHDA and CDR2 is SQIVND (reference sequence). The CDR3 is CASSIDRSGANVLTF. The CDR3 nucleotides are TGTGCCAGTAGTATAGATCGCTCTGGGGCCAACGTCCTGACTTTC.

J is TRBJ2-2 and V is TRBV11-2; D may be TRBD1 or TRBD2 (5 bases each). This CDR3 has 14 residues. V dropped 6 bases and J dropped 3 bases, with 11 bases sitting between them. Germline V lookup: CDR1 SGHAT, CDR2 FQNNGV. CDR3 nucleotide sequence: TGTGCCAGCAGGGGTGGGGGACACACCGGGGAGCTGTTTTTT. Translated: CASRGGGHTGELFF.

The gene calls are TRBV5-1 and TRBJ2-1; TRBD1 aligns across 7 bases. CDR3 length equals 17 residues. The V segment lost 0 bases and the J segment 4 bases; nucleotides outside the gene matches: 10. CDR1 is SGHRS and CDR2 is YFSETQ in the germline V gene. CDR3 residues: CASSLERGLAVYNEQFF. The CDR3 DNA reads as TGCGCCAGCAGCTTGGAGAGGGGGCTAGCCGTATACAATGAGCAGTTCTTC.

The chain uses TRBV30 and TRBJ1-3; D not certain. From germline, CDR1 is GTSNPN and CDR2 SVGIG (reference sequence). The CDR3 contains 15 residues. Between the trimmed V and J ends, which lost 0 bases and 3 bases, there was a span of 12 bases. CDR3 bases: TGTGCCTGGAGTGTTTTGAGTTCGCTTGGAAACACCATATATTTT. Its translation is CAWSVLSSLGNTIYF.

The rearrangement joins TRBV6-4 to TRBJ1-6, with 7 bases identical to TRBD1. The CDR3 sequence is 14 residues long. V shed 4 bases and J 7 bases; nucleotides not matched to a gene: 4. Germline-derived CDR1 and CDR2 are MRHNA and SNTAGT. The CDR3 region has the DNA TGTGCCAGCAGTGTTAGACAGGGAAATTCACCCCTCCACTTT. Translated: CASSVRQGNSPLHF.

This chain uses TRBV19 with TRBJ1-2; perhaps TRBD1 as D (5 bases). Germline CDR1 is LNHDA and CDR2 is SQIVND (reference sequence). The CDR3 length is 15 residues. Trimming took off 3 bases at V and 8 bases at J, with 19 bases between the two ends. The CDR3 sequence: CASSINLPGALGYTF. CDR3 coding DNA: TGTGCCAGTAGTATCAACCTGCCTGGGGCACTGGGCTACACCTTC. The full variable domain, its missing parts supplied by reference TRBV19 and TRBJ1-2, is DGGITQSPKYLFRKEGQNVTLSCEQNLNHDAMYWYRQDPGQGLRLIYYSQIVNDFQKGDIAEGYSVSREKKESFPLTVTSAQKNPTAFYLCASSINLPGALGYTFGSGTRLTVV.

A single count supports this clone. V is TRBV7-9 and J is TRBJ1-1, with 9 bases that match TRBD1. CDR1 SEHNR and CDR2 FQNEAQ come from the germline V gene (reference sequence). The length of the CDR3 is 14 residues. Trimming cost V 4 bases and J 1 base; bases outside gene matches: 1. CDR3 bases: TGTGCCAGCAGCTCGGGACAGGGGAACACTGAAGCTTTCTTT. Its translation: CASSSGQGNTEAFF.

The sample holds one count of this clone. The chain is built from TRBV7-2 and TRBJ1-2; the D gene is possibly TRBD1 (6 bases). Trimming stripped 1 base from V and 8 bases from J, with 14 bases between. Looked up from germline, CDR1 is SGHTA and CDR2 is FQGNSA. The CDR3 extends over 14 amino acids. The CDR3 sequence is CASSLGTGRGGYTF. CDR3 in DNA: TGTGCCAGCAGCTTAGGAACAGGGAGGGGAGGCTACACCTTC.

V is TRBV7-2 and J is TRBJ2-7, with a possible D match to TRBD1 (5 bases). The CDR3 length is 13 residues. V was pared by 2 bases and J by 6 bases, with 11 bases between. Looked up from germline, CDR1 is SGHTA and CDR2 is FQGNSA. CDR3 residues: CASSLRGLPEQYF. The CDR3 nucleotides read TGTGCCAGCAGCTTAAGGGGCCTGCCCGAGCAGTACTTC.

This chain connects TRBV7-9 to TRBJ2-7; maybe TRBD2 (6 bases). The germline V gene encodes CDR1 SEHNR and CDR2 FQNEAQ (reference sequence). The CDR3 spans 13 residues. V shed 5 bases and J shed 7 bases, with 15 bases lying between them. CDR3: CASSRGEMGEQYF. The CDR3 DNA follows: TGTGCCAGCAGCCGCGGGGAAATGGGTGAGCAGTACTTC. Full variable domain (missing parts from reference TRBV7-9 and TRBJ2-7): DTGVSQNPRHKITKRGQNVTFRCDPISEHNRLYWYRQTLGQGPEFLTYFQNEAQLEKSRLLSDRFSAERPKGSFSTLEIQRTEQGDSAMYLCASSRGEMGEQYFGPGTRLTVT.

The rearrangement joins TRBV10-3 to TRBJ2-1; 8 bases map to TRBD1. Germline-derived CDR1 and CDR2 are ENHRY and SYGVKD. There are 12 residues in the CDR3. V shed 8 bases, J shed 9 bases, and the junction held 6 bases outside the gene matches. CDR3 residues: CAIQQGEFEQFF. CDR3 nucleotides: TGTGCCATCCAACAGGGGGAGTTTGAGCAGTTCTTC.

This clone is a singleton in its sample. The V and J genes are TRBV4-1 and TRBJ1-2, with D uncertain. CDR3 length: 14 residues. V lost 4 bases to trimming and J lost 7 bases, with 16 bases between them. The germline CDR1 and CDR2 sequences are MGHRA and YSYEKL. CDR3 region: CASSPAEGHFGYTF. CDR3 bases: TGCGCCAGCAGCCCGGCAGAAGGGCATTTTGGCTACACCTTC.

In this sample, this clone turned up a few times. This chain links TRBV20-1 with TRBJ1-2; D uncertain. CDR1 is DFQATT, CDR2 SNEGSKA, per germline (reference sequence). The CDR3 has 11 amino acids. Trimming pared 4 bases from V and 2 bases from J, leaving 5 bases between. The CDR3 DNA is TGCAGTGCTATCGAGAACTATGGCTACACCTTC. Encoded protein: CSAIENYGYTF.

This clone was recorded only once. V usage is TRBV7-2 and J usage is TRBJ1-3; TRBD1 might be the D (5 bases). Trimming removed 2 bases from V and 0 bases from J, with 11 bases in between. The CDR3 has 16 residues. Looked up from germline, CDR1 is SGHTA and CDR2 is FQGNSA. Here the CDR3 reads CASSLTWGYSGNTIYF. Here the CDR3 DNA reads TGTGCCAGCAGCTTAACTTGGGGGTACTCTGGAAACACCATATATTTT. The full variable domain, rest sourced from reference TRBV7-2 and TRBJ1-3, is GAGVSQSPSNKVTEKGKDVELRCDPISGHTALYWYRQSLGQGLEFLIYFQGNSAPDKSGLPSDRFSAERTGGSVSTLTIQRTQQEDSAVYLCASSLTWGYSGNTIYFGEGSWLTVV.

The J gene is TRBJ2-3, the V gene TRBV15, with unresolved D. Deletions cut 0 bases from V and 3 bases from J, with 1 base between. The germline gives CDR1 LNHNV, CDR2 YYDKDF (reference sequence). The CDR3 is 12 residues long. Written as DNA, the CDR3 is TGTGCCACCAGCAGAGATACAGATACGCAGTATTTT. It specifies CATSRDTDTQYF.

This chain uses TRBV11-3 with TRBJ2-4, with a weak D call TRBD1 (5 bases). V was clipped by 5 bases and J by 6 bases, with 14 bases between them. Germline V gene sequence: CDR1 SGHNT, CDR2 YENEEA. The CDR3 length is 14 residues. CDR3 in DNA: TGTGCCAGCAGCCCAGGGTATGGGGTAAACATTCAGTACTTC. Protein product: CASSPGYGVNIQYF.

This rearrangement joins TRBV2 to TRBJ1-2; D gene unclear. V was trimmed by 0 bases and J by 6 bases, leaving 14 bases between them. Germline V gives CDR1 SNHLY, CDR2 FYNNEI. This CDR3 has 15 residues. CDR3 bases: TGTGCCAGCAGTGAAGCGCGAGGATACAGAGATGGCTACACCTTC. This encodes CASSEARGYRDGYTF.

The chain is built from TRBV11-2 and TRBJ1-5; the match to TRBD1 covers 11 bases. Germline V CDR1 and CDR2: SGHAT, FQNNGV. The CDR3 extends over 19 amino acids. The ends lost 5 bases at V and 0 bases at J; junction bases unmatched: 12. CDR3 sequence reads: CASSNPGTGGDYSNQPQHF. The CDR3 DNA reads as TGTGCCAGCAGCAATCCCGGGACAGGGGGGGACTATAGCAATCAGCCCCAGCATTTT.